One T cell receptor (beta chain) is described in this entry. Its antigen is unidentified. This record comes from a study of long-term antiretroviral therapy in people with HIV. Findings and limits, study-wide: Pre-ART expanded clones dominated the repertoire at every time point.

immunoSEQ v3.0 was run at survey level. Each sample aimed for 40,000-50,000 sequenced T-cell genomes. The table came from immunoSEQ multiplex PCR; TCRdb's copy has only in-frame clones and leaves some out. This repertoire shows 10,000 to 15,000 clones, about 68% found once; its top ten account for about 14%. The CDR3 is 17 amino acids. V dropped 0 bases and J dropped 4 bases, with 17 bases sitting between them. CDR1 and CDR2 from the germline V gene are SGHRS and YFSETQ. This sequence was found in a man aged 35-49 years with HIV. The chain has TRBV5-1 and TRBJ2-1, with a tentative D call TRBD1 (6 bases). The sample in question was unsorted PBMCs, obtained around 3.1 years before starting antiretroviral therapy. CDR3 residues: CASSLVGQGQGYNEQFF. The DNA of the CDR3 is TGCGCCAGCAGCTTGGTGGGTCAAGGCCAGGGGTACAATGAGCAGTTCTTC. The variable domain in full, with the rest retrieved from reference TRBV5-1 and TRBJ2-1, is KAGVTQTPRYLIKTRGQQVTLSCSPISGHRSVSWYQQTPGQGLQFLFEYFSETQRNKGNFPGRFSGRQFSNSRSEMNVSTLELGDSALYLCASSLVGQGQGYNEQFFGPGTRLTVL.